At least ten counts were recorded for the clone carrying this TCR beta chain. The target antigen is unknown. These data are taken from a study of T-cell reconstitution after alpha-beta-depleted transplantation in children. Study-level results: A year had passed since transplant, and T-cell counts and diversity by then came mostly from newly produced T cells. From surviving recipient T cells and thymic progenitors came the high day-60 TCRbeta diversity observed in some patients.

The CDR3 is 11 residues long. V was cut by 6 bases and J by 4 bases, with 4 bases left in between. As it was prepared, the TCRbeta library received unique molecular identifiers. TCRdb re-called the PCR reads through MiXCR, storing one row per CDR3 protein. The repertoire consists of about a million distinct CDR3 sequences, with less than 30% occurring once and the leading ten covering more than 25%. The sample consisted of PBMCs, mostly from graft donor cells, taken 360 days after TCRalphabeta/CD19-depleted stem cell transplant. The chain employs TRBV12-3 or TRBV12-4 and TRBJ1-3; D unresolved. The TCR comes from a boy younger than two who had a stem cell transplant for SCID, so the T cells may come from the graft donor. The CDR3 loop reads CASRQGNTIYF. CDR3 DNA: TGTGCCAGCAGACAGGGAAACACCATATATTTT.